This record covers a single T cell receptor beta chain. This clone's antigen is unknown. No quality values exist for individual bases; no much larger clone is one base distant. Library construction relied on the immunoSEQ multiplex PCR assay. Held by TCRdb, this immuneACCESS table contains in-frame sequences only and omits some clones. Under half of the omission traces to an unresolved V gene where checked; the cause of the rest is unknown. Counted in this sample were more than 140,000 clones; less than 95% of them appeared once. The ten top clones hold more than 6.5% of the sample. This entry belongs to a study of control samples from healthy donors and cancer patients (dated by TCRdb to 2018 to 2021). The germline ends are 10 bases apart after V is trimmed by 0 bases and J by 5 bases. From cysteine to phenylalanine, the CDR3 is 15 amino acids long. Of all the DNA, just the CDR3 is kept, 45 bases in frame from base 1. The germline V gene encodes CDR1 MNHEY and CDR2 SVGAGI.

The V and J segments used are TRBV6-5 and TRBJ2-2; the D gene identity is not certain. The source material was blood. The receptor comes from a man between 18 and 35 years old in good health. The DNA sequence is given as TGTGCCAGCAGTTACTCGATGGCTGAAACCGGGGAGCTGTTTTTT. This yields the protein CASSYSMAETGELFF.